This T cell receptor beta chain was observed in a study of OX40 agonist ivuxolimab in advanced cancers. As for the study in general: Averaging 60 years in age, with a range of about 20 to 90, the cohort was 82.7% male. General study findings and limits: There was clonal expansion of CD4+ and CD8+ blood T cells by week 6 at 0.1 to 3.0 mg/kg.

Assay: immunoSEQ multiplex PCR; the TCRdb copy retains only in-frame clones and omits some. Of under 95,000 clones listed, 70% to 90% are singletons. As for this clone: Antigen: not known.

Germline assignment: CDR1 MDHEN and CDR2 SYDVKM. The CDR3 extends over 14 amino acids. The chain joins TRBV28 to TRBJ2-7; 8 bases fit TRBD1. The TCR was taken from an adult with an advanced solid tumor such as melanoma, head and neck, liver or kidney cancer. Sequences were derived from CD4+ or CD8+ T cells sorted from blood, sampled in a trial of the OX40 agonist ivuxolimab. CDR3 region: CATKSRGPTYEQYF. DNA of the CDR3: TGTGCTACCAAAAGCAGGGGGCCAACCTACGAGCAGTACTTC.